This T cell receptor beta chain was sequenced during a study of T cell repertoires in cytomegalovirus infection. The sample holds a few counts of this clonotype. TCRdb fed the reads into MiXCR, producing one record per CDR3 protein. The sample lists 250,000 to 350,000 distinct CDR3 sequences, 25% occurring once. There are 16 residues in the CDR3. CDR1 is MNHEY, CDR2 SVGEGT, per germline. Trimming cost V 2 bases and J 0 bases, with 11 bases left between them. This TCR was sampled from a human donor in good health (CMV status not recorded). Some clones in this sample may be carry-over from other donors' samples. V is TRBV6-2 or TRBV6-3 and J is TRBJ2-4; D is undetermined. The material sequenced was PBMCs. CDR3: CASSYPITLAKNIQYF. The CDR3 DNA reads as TGTGCCAGCAGTTACCCCATAACCCTAGCCAAAAACATTCAGTACTTC.